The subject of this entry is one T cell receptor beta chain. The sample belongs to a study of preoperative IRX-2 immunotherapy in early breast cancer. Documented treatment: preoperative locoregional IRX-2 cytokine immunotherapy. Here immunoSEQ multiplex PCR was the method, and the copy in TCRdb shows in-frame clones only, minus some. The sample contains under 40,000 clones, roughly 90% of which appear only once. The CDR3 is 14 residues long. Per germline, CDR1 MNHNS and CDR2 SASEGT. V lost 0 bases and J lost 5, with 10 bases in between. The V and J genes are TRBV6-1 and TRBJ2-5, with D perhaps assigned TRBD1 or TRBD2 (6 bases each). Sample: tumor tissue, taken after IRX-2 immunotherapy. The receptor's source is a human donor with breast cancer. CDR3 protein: CASSEAGGRETQYF. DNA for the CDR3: TGTGCCAGCAGTGAAGCGGGGGGCCGGGAGACCCAGTACTTC.